This T cell receptor beta chain was recovered during a study of CD8 T cells in ankylosing spondylitis. The germline V gene encodes CDR1 MDHEN and CDR2 SYDVKM. The CDR3 is 14 amino acids. Between the trimmed V and J ends, which lost 3 bases and 8 bases, there was a span of 17 bases. General study points: A TCR beta motif of under 10 highly homologous variants appeared characteristic of ankylosing spondylitis blood. The authors reported significant enrichment of disease-linked clones in matched ankylosing spondylitis synovial fluid.

TCRdb itself ran the 5' RACE reads through MiXCR, one entry per CDR3 protein. The table has roughly 440,000 distinct CDR3 sequences, over 15% seen once. In this sample, this clonotype turned up a few times. Antigen specificity is unknown. Sequenced material: blood, either unsorted or a sorted T cell fraction (not recorded which). J is TRBJ2-7 and V is TRBV28; D may be TRBD1 (7 bases). The TCR comes from a male donor with ankylosing spondylitis. In DNA form, the CDR3 reads TGTGCCAGCAGTTTGGAGGGGGCGCGTTTACAGCAGTACTTC. It is translated as CASSLEGARLQQYF.